The entry that follows covers one TCR beta chain sequence. Its antigen is currently unknown. The V end was cut by 4 bases, the J end by 6 bases, with 12 bases between. This CDR3 contains 14 residues. Germline V lookup: CDR1 MNHEY, CDR2 SVGAGI. The sample originates from a study of T cells in localized non-small cell lung cancer. Findings and limits, study-wide: Adjacent lung was found to contain a median approximately 62 of the top 100 tumor clones.

Sequenced by immunoSEQ multiplex PCR; TCRdb stores in-frame clones only, minus some. This sample yields about 92,000 clones, of which roughly 91% are seen a single time; over 4% belongs to the top ten. The V gene is TRBV6-5, the J gene TRBJ2-2, with D possibly being TRBD2 (5 bases). This TCR was recovered from a woman between 40 and 69 years old with stage II squamous cell lung carcinoma. This sample comprised PBMCs, obtained before any cancer treatment. This CDR3 is CASSLIPGSGELFF. In nucleotides, the CDR3 is TGTGCCAGCAGTTTGATCCCGGGGTCCGGGGAGCTGTTTTTT.